These 24 T cell receptor beta chains were all obtained from the same sample, sequenced in a study of T cell responses to AZD1222 COVID-19 vaccine. The protocol was immunoSEQ multiplex PCR, while the TCRdb copy is restricted to in-frame clones and leaves out a portion. This table has 100,000 to 150,000 clones, 80% to 95% appearing once. The material sequenced was peripheral blood, taken 28 days after the second AZD1222 dose. The source is an adult who received the AZD1222 COVID-19 vaccine.

CDR3 residues: CASSLGLAGESETQYF. The CDR3 nucleotides are TGTGCCAGCAGCTTAGGCCTAGCGGGAGAATCTGAGACCCAGTACTTC. The V gene is TRBV7-3, the J gene TRBJ2-5; 10 nucleotides agree with TRBD2. Germline loops: CDR1 SGHTA, CDR2 FQGTGA. J gave up 5 bases and V 2 bases, and 8 bases lay outside the gene matches. The CDR3 extends over 16 amino acids.

CDR3 loop: CASSRLQGDYYGYTF. DNA for the CDR3: TGTGCCAGCAGCAGATTACAGGGGGATTACTATGGCTACACCTTC. This rearrangement joins TRBV11-2 to TRBJ1-2; 8 positions agree with TRBD1. This CDR3 is built from 15 residues. V shed 5 bases, J shed 3 bases, and the junction held 8 bases outside the gene matches. Germline-derived CDR1 and CDR2 are SGHAT and FQNNGV.

The chain employs TRBV7-3 and TRBJ2-7; D is ambiguous. CDR3 length equals 12 residues. V was clipped by 0 bases and J by 3 bases, with 3 bases between them. The germline CDR1 and CDR2 sequences are SGHTA and FQGTGA. CDR3 sequence reads: CASSLTGYEQYF. CDR3 sequence (DNA): TGTGCCAGCAGCTTAACAGGCTACGAGCAGTACTTC.

The V and J genes are TRBV28 and TRBJ1-2; perhaps TRBD1 as D (5 bases). Germline CDR1 MDHEN, CDR2 SYDVKM. Trimming took off 7 bases at V and 8 bases at J, with 17 bases between the two ends. The CDR3 consists of 13 residues. The DNA for the CDR3 is TGTGCCAGCAAGCGGGGCCCTATACGGGGCTACACCTTC. Translated: CASKRGPIRGYTF.

The DNA of the CDR3 is TGTGCCAGCAGCGTAGCTCAGACTGGAAACACCATATATTTT. Its protein is CASSVAQTGNTIYF. The chain links TRBV9 to TRBJ1-3; D remains unclear. The CDR3 consists of 14 residues. V shed 0 bases and J shed 2 bases, with 6 bases lying between them. Germline assignment: CDR1 SGDLS and CDR2 YYNGEE.

This clone was seen once. The CDR3 DNA reads as TGTGCCAGTATCCGGACAAGCCTGAACACTGAAGCTTTCTTT. It specifies CASIRTSLNTEAFF. The chain combines TRBV19 with TRBJ1-1, with a weak D call TRBD1 (5 bases). Germline CDR1 and CDR2: LNHDA and SQIVND (reference sequence). V lost 7 bases to trimming and J lost 0 bases, with 12 bases between them. The CDR3 runs 14 residues.

This chain connects TRBV11-3 to TRBJ1-3; D uncertain. This CDR3 is 13 amino acids long. The germline gives CDR1 SGHNT, CDR2 YENEEA. The V end lost 0 bases, the J end lost 4 bases, and 4 bases lay between the germline ends. CDR3 DNA: TGTGCCAGCAGCTTAGAGGCGGGAAACACCATATATTTT. Its protein product is CASSLEAGNTIYF.

The gene calls are TRBV5-3 and TRBJ1-1; D is perhaps TRBD1 (6 bases). TRBV5-3 is placed among ORFs of uncertain function. The CDR3 extends over 16 amino acids. Trimming cost V 3 bases and J 0 bases, with 15 bases left between them. CDR3 nucleotides: TGTGCCAGAAGCTCCTCCGAGACAGGTATGAACACTGAAGCTTTCTTT. Amino acid sequence: CARSSSETGMNTEAFF.

The chain is built from TRBV19 and TRBJ2-5; 11 bases fit TRBD1. The germline gives CDR1 LNHDA, CDR2 SQIVND (reference sequence). Trimming took 3 bases from V and 6 from J; bases not matched to a gene: 9. CDR3 length: 16 amino acids. The CDR3, as DNA: TGTGCCAGTAGTATGCTTCCGGGACAGGGGGAAAAGACCCAGTACTTC. This codes for CASSMLPGQGEKTQYF.

The chain joins TRBV5-1 to TRBJ2-5, with TRBD2 as a possible D gene (5 bases). This CDR3 region has 13 residues. CDR1 is SGHRS, CDR2 YFSETQ, per germline. V shed 4 bases and J shed 2 bases, with 9 bases lying between them. The DNA of the CDR3 is TGCGCCAGCAGCGCGGGCCCACAAGAGACCCAGTACTTC. It is translated as CASSAGPQETQYF.

The chain employs TRBV5-4 and TRBJ2-1, with D perhaps assigned TRBD1 or TRBD2 (6 bases each). V lost 2 bases and J 4 bases, leaving 22 bases between the germline ends. In germline, CDR1 is SGHNT, CDR2 YYREEE (reference sequence). There are 18 residues in the CDR3. In DNA form, the CDR3 reads TGTGCCAGCAGCTTCGGAGGGGGATTGGCGGGGCCTTACAATGAGCAGTTCTTC. The encoded protein is CASSFGGGLAGPYNEQFF.

The rearrangement joins TRBV6-1 to TRBJ1-5; D unresolved. Germline V gene data show CDR1 as MNHNS and CDR2 as SASEGT. V shed 2 bases and J shed 1 base, with 9 bases lying between them. This CDR3 spans 15 amino acids. The CDR3 here is CASSERSGSNQPQHF. The DNA of the CDR3 is TGTGCCAGCAGTGAACGTAGTGGAAGCAATCAGCCCCAGCATTTT.

The V and J genes are TRBV5-4 and TRBJ2-1; 12 bases map to TRBD2. The length of the CDR3 is 18 residues. V lost 2 bases to trimming and J lost 0 bases; unmatched junction nucleotides: 6. CDR1 is SGHNT and CDR2 is YYREEE in the germline V gene (reference sequence). The CDR3 is CASSLGGTSGRSYNEQFF. The CDR3 DNA is TGTGCCAGCAGCTTAGGAGGGACTAGCGGGCGCTCCTACAATGAGCAGTTCTTC.

The gene calls are TRBV5-1 and TRBJ1-2; no clear D. CDR1 is SGHRS and CDR2 is YFSETQ in the germline V gene. This CDR3 comprises 14 residues. V lost 5 bases, J lost 0 bases, and 11 bases lay in between. CDR3 bases: TGCGCCAGCAGGGCTTCCAGTTCTAACTATGGCTACACCTTC. Translation: CASRASSSNYGYTF.

The chain is built from TRBV5-5 and TRBJ2-7; D may correspond to TRBD1 or TRBD2 (5 bases each). Germline V gives CDR1 SGHKS, CDR2 YYEKEE (reference sequence). V was pared by 4 bases and J by 3 bases, with 14 bases between. The CDR3 is 14 residues long. CDR3 nucleotides: TGTGCCAGCAGCGGGGCAGGACTGCGCTACGAGCAGTACTTC. Amino acid sequence: CASSGAGLRYEQYF.

The chain uses TRBV19 and TRBJ2-3; D unclear. Per germline, CDR1 LNHDA and CDR2 SQIVND (reference sequence). The V and J ends lost 3 bases and 2 bases respectively, with 9 bases between them. The CDR3 runs to 14 residues. The CDR3 DNA follows: TGTGCCAGTAGTATTATCCTTACCACAGATACGCAGTATTTT. This gives the protein CASSIILTTDTQYF.

The chain carries TRBV30 and TRBJ2-1; D ambiguous. Trimming took 0 bases from V and 2 from J, leaving 8 bases between them. Germline V gene lookup returns CDR1 GTSNPN and CDR2 SVGIG (reference sequence). The CDR3 runs 14 residues. The CDR3 here is CAWSVKEAYNEQFF. CDR3 nucleotide sequence: TGTGCCTGGAGTGTAAAGGAAGCCTACAATGAGCAGTTCTTC. The full variable domain, rest sourced from reference TRBV30 and TRBJ2-1, is SQTIHQWPATLVQPVGSPLSLECTVEGTSNPNLYWYRQAAGRGLQLLFYSVGIGQISSEVPQNLSASRPQDRQFILSSKKLLLSDSGFYLCAWSVKEAYNEQFFGPGTRLTVL.

V and J are TRBV7-3 and TRBJ2-1, with 7 bases identical to TRBD2. Trimming took 1 base from V and 7 from J; bases not matched to a gene: 7. Germline V gene data show CDR1 as SGHTA and CDR2 as FQGTGA. This CDR3 contains 15 residues. The CDR3 loop reads CASSLMRGGDNEQFF. In DNA form, the CDR3 reads TGTGCCAGCAGCTTAATGCGGGGAGGGGATAATGAGCAGTTCTTC.

V gene TRBV30 combines with J gene TRBJ1-6; D unresolved. The CDR3 sequence is 16 residues long. V shed 3 bases and J shed 2 bases, with 14 bases lying between them. Germline lookup yields CDR1 GTSNPN and CDR2 SVGIG (reference sequence). The CDR3 region has the DNA TGTGCCTGGAGATGGATAGACGGCACCTATAATTCACCCCTCCACTTT. It translates to CAWRWIDGTYNSPLHF.

This clone showed up just a few times. The V and J genes are TRBV5-1 and TRBJ2-5; the D is unclear. Germline values: CDR1 SGHRS, CDR2 YFSETQ. V was clipped by 0 bases and J by 2 bases, with 8 bases between them. This CDR3 contains 14 residues. The CDR3 loop is CASSLVGMQETQYF. Here the CDR3 DNA reads TGCGCCAGCAGCTTGGTTGGGATGCAAGAGACCCAGTACTTC.

V usage is TRBV5-6 and J usage is TRBJ2-5; D could derive from TRBD1 or TRBD2 (5 bases each). Trimming removed 0 bases from V and 4 bases from J, with 13 bases in between. The germline gives CDR1 SGHDT, CDR2 YYEEEE. This CDR3 region has 15 residues. The CDR3 DNA follows: TGTGCCAGCAGCTTGGGTGGGGCAGGGACAGAGACCCAGTACTTC. Translating gives CASSLGGAGTETQYF.

This chain connects TRBV7-8 to TRBJ2-7; D may correspond to TRBD1 or TRBD2 (6 bases each). CDR1 is SGHVS, CDR2 FQNEAQ, per germline. The CDR3 runs 13 residues. V lost 7 bases and J 7 bases, leaving 17 bases between the germline ends. The CDR3 reads CASNLIQGGEQYF. The CDR3 region has the DNA TGTGCCAGCAACCTAATACAGGGAGGAGAGCAGTACTTC.

The DNA of the CDR3 is TGTGCCATCAAGGGACAGGGGGTCAATTCACCCCTCCACTTT. Its protein is CAIKGQGVNSPLHF. The rearrangement uses TRBV10-3 and TRBJ1-6, with 11 bases identical to TRBD1. J gave up 7 bases and V 7 bases, and 3 bases lay outside the gene matches. The CDR3 covers 14 residues. Germline CDR1 and CDR2: ENHRY and SYGVKD.

The chain employs TRBV27 and TRBJ1-2; 9 bases are a match to TRBD1. Trimming cost V 6 bases and J 8 bases; bases outside gene matches: 7. The germline gives CDR1 MNHEY, CDR2 SMNVEV (reference sequence). The CDR3 consists of 13 residues. The CDR3 spells CASRDTGGEGYTF. The DNA of the CDR3 is TGTGCCAGCAGGGACACAGGGGGCGAAGGCTACACCTTC.